Presented here are 8 T cell receptor beta chains from one specimen sequenced in a study of shared clonotypes between healthy human individuals. The assay was immunoSEQ multiplex PCR, and TCRdb's table has in-frame clones only and misses some. In the table there are more than 1.2 million clones, 98% of which are singletons. The sequenced sample was naive CD4+ T cells sorted from blood. Subset in this sample: CD45RA+ positively selected. The receptors were sampled from a young man in good health.

The chain's CDR3 is CASSQDLTNGYTF. The CDR3 DNA is TGTGCCAGCAGCCAAGATTTGACAAATGGCTACACCTTC. The chain is built from TRBV14 and TRBJ1-2, with D uncertain. The CDR3 has 13 amino acids. CDR1 is SGHDN and CDR2 is FVKESK in the germline V gene. The germline V and J ends were trimmed by 0 bases and 6 bases, with 8 bases remaining between them.

J is TRBJ2-3 and V is TRBV20-1; maybe TRBD2 (5 bases). From germline, CDR1 is DFQATT and CDR2 SNEGSKA (reference sequence). V lost 3 bases to trimming and J lost 9 bases, with 10 bases between them. The CDR3 covers 11 residues. The CDR3 sequence is CSASLSGTQYF. The CDR3 bases are TGCAGTGCTAGCCTGTCGGGAACGCAGTATTTT.

The J gene is TRBJ1-2, the V gene TRBV6-5; tentative D call: TRBD1 (5 bases). Trimming cost V 5 bases and J 4 bases, with 11 bases left between them. The V gene's germline CDR1 is MNHEY and CDR2 SVGAGI. The CDR3 contains 13 residues. The CDR3 here is CASSPSQGYGYTF. CDR3 DNA: TGTGCCAGCAGTCCGAGCCAGGGCTATGGCTACACCTTC.

The count of this clone is one. This sample also contains other DNA sequences that code for the same CDR3. The chain joins TRBV18 to TRBJ2-2, with no clear D. Germline values: CDR1 KGHSH, CDR2 LQKENI. Trimming took off 3 bases at V and 6 bases at J, with 5 bases between the two ends. This CDR3 comprises 12 residues. Written as DNA, the CDR3 is TGTGCCAGCTCACCTGTGTCCGGGGAGCTGTTTTTT. Translation: CASSPVSGELFF.

The J gene is TRBJ2-1, the V gene TRBV18; 7 bases align to TRBD2. The CDR3 is 15 residues long. J was trimmed by 0 bases and V by 7 bases; bases with no gene match: 6. Germline CDR1 and CDR2: KGHSH and LQKENI. The CDR3 is CASFSAGPSYNEQFF. CDR3 in DNA: TGTGCCAGCTTTTCAGCGGGGCCCTCCTACAATGAGCAGTTCTTC. The entire variable domain, with the rest obtained from reference TRBV18 and TRBJ2-1, is as follows: NAGVMQNPRHLVRRRGQEARLRCSPMKGHSHVYWYRQLPEEGLKFMVYLQKENIIDESGMPKERFSAEFPKEGPSILRIQQVVRGDSAAYFCASFSAGPSYNEQFFGPGTRLTVL.

The chain couples TRBV14 to TRBJ2-7, with TRBD2 matching over 8 bases. The germline V gene has CDR1 SGHDN and CDR2 FVKESK. This CDR3 has 16 residues. Trimming cost V 3 bases and J 6 bases; bases outside gene matches: 13. The CDR3 loop is CASSQDPSGLIGEQYF. Here the CDR3 DNA reads TGTGCCAGCAGCCAGGACCCTAGCGGGCTAATCGGCGAGCAGTACTTC. The full variable domain, in which reference TRBV14 and TRBJ2-7 provide the parts outside the CDR3, is EAGVTQFPSHSVIEKGQTVTLRCDPISGHDNLYWYRRVMGKEIKFLLHFVKESKQDESGMPNNRFLAERTGGTYSTLKVQPAELEDSGVYFCASSQDPSGLIGEQYFGPGTRLTVT.

This clone occurred once. The chain has TRBV10-1 and TRBJ2-2; the match to TRBD2 covers 9 bases. Germline V CDR1 and CDR2: WNHNN, SYGVQD (reference sequence). V lost 6 bases to trimming and J lost 6 bases; unmatched junction nucleotides: 8. The CDR3 is made up of 15 amino acids. In DNA form, the CDR3 reads TGCGCCAGCAGGATGGGACTAGCCGGTTCCGGGGAGCTGTTTTTT. Amino acids: CASRMGLAGSGELFF.

V and J are TRBV7-6 and TRBJ2-7; 7 nucleotides match TRBD1. Germline trimming cut 6 bases from V and 5 bases from J; bases unmatched to any gene: 10. There are 14 residues in the CDR3. Germline CDR1 reads SGHVS; CDR2 reads FNYEAQ. CDR3 nucleotide sequence: TGTGCCAGCAGAACCCGGGACAGAAGCGACGAGCAGTACTTC. Residues: CASRTRDRSDEQYF.